This T cell receptor beta chain was observed in a study of cytomegalovirus exposure and HLA in healthy donors. Turning to the study itself: As an earlier analysis found, roughly 180 million T cells yielded approximately 100 million unique TCR beta sequences.

Both 60 Vbeta primers and 13 Jbeta primers went into the PCR. TCRdb keeps only in-frame clones here, not all; method: immunoSEQ multiplex PCR. The sample totals tens of thousands of clones; its top ten clones hold 3% to 4%. Findings of the study overall: TCR association rates varied by HLA locus in a later analysis, with DRB1 highest and HLA-C lowest. Within a later analysis, the majority of CMV-associated TCR beta chains appeared HLA-restricted. Analyses of presence and absence presupposed an approximately uniform sequencing depth across donors.

Losses at the gene ends were 2 bases for V and 8 bases for J; bases not matched to a gene: 4. The CDR3 spans 13 residues. In germline, CDR1 is MNHEY, CDR2 SVGAGI. Worth noting for this clone: What it binds is not known.

The rearrangement uses TRBV6-5 and TRBJ1-2, with 8 nucleotides matching TRBD1. The sequence derives from a female donor in good health and CMV-seropositive. Sequences were obtained from PBMCs. The CDR3 DNA is TGTGCCAGCAGTTACCAGGGGGCGCCGGGCTACACCTTC. This encodes CASSYQGAPGYTF.